Listed here is a single T cell receptor beta chain. Its matching antigen is unknown. Patients with alopecia areata provided lesional scalp punch biopsies as well as peripheral blood. The sample belongs to a study of CD8+ T cells in alopecia areata. Study results and caveats: Sequences from scalp samples also cover resident alphabeta T cells of normal skin. Relative to normal scalp, lesional scalp, especially alopecia totalis/universalis, showed higher clonality. Between patients, shared TCR sequences were less clear than in mice. This was possibly due in part to HLA diversity in the patient population.

V was pared by 4 bases and J by 2 bases, with 16 bases between. Germline CDR1 reads GTSNPN; CDR2 reads SVGIG (reference sequence). The CDR3 consists of 15 residues. Reverse transcribed after extraction, RNA yielded cDNA as the sequencing template. This table comes from immunoSEQ multiplex PCR, and its TCRdb copy is limited to in-frame clones, with some not included. The sample lists some 82,000 clones, about 51% occurring once. Sequences were obtained from NKG2D-high CD8+ T cells sorted from blood. The chain couples TRBV30 to TRBJ2-3, with a possible D match to TRBD2 (6 bases). This clonotype was sampled from a human donor with alopecia areata. In DNA, the CDR3 is TGTGCCTGGACCGGAGGGCCGACTGTCACAGATACGCAGTATTTT. The encoded protein is CAWTGGPTVTDTQYF.